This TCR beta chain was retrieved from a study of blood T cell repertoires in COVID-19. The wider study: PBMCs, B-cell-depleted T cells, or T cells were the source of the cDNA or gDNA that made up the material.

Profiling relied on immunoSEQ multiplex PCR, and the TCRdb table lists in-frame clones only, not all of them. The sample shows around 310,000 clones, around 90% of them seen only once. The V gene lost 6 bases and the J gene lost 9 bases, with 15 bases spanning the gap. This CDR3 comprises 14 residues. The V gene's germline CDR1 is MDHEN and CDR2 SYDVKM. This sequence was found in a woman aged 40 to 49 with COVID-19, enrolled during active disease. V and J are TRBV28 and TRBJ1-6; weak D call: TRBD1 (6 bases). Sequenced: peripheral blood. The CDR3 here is CASSDRSSFSPLHF. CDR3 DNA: TGTGCCAGCAGCGACAGGTCGAGTTTTTCACCCCTCCACTTT.